The 6 T cell receptor beta chains listed next were all sequenced from one sample in a study of shared clonotypes between healthy human individuals (dated by TCRdb to between 2020 and 2021). Libraries were built with the immunoSEQ multiplex PCR assay. Not all clones reach the TCRdb copy of this immuneACCESS table, which keeps in-frame sequences only. Checked studies attribute under half of the gap to unresolved V genes and leave the rest unexplained. The sample has about 2 million clones on record, less than 95% of them singletons. About 1.1% of the sample is taken by the ten largest. For the CD8 naive samples, CD45RO-negative cells were positively selected for CCR7, yielding a CD45RA+CCR7+ population from which TemRA cells were excluded. Material for sequencing was naive CD8+ T cells sorted from blood. In the paper's terms, the cell subset or site label means: CD45RA+CCR7+. These receptors came from a young man in good health.

The chain recombines TRBV4-1 with TRBJ1-2, with a weak D call TRBD1 (5 bases). Germline CDR1 is MGHRA and CDR2 is YSYEKL. This CDR3 is built from 16 residues. With 0 bases removed from V and 6 bases from J, the gap between germline ends came to 17 bases. Here the CDR3 reads CASSQDTAGGGNGYTF. Written as DNA, the CDR3 is TGCGCCAGCAGCCAAGATACGGCAGGCGGGGGGAATGGCTACACCTTC.

V gene TRBV5-1 combines with J gene TRBJ2-7; 12 bases agree with TRBD2. Per germline, CDR1 SGHRS and CDR2 YFSETQ. V was pared by 4 bases and J by 1 base, with 18 bases of the junction left unmatched. The CDR3 runs 20 residues. The CDR3 region has the DNA TGCGCCAGCAGCACCGGTCCCGGCGGGCGACTAGCGGGGGAATCCTACGAGCAGTACTTC. It encodes CASSTGPGGRLAGESYEQYF.

The chain carries TRBV10-3 and TRBJ2-7; D call uncertain. The V end was cut by 2 bases, the J end by 0 bases, with 11 bases between. The CDR3 extends over 15 amino acids. CDR1 and CDR2 (germline): ENHRY, SYGVKD. The chain's CDR3 is CAISEEEWGSYEQYF. The CDR3 nucleotides are TGTGCCATCAGTGAGGAGGAATGGGGCTCCTACGAGCAGTACTTC.

The chain recombines TRBV27 with TRBJ1-2; D not resolved. CDR1 is MNHEY, CDR2 SMNVEV, per germline (reference sequence). The CDR3 has 14 residues. Trimming removed 5 bases from V and 4 bases from J, with 14 bases in between. CDR3 sequence (DNA): TGTGCCAGCAGTGAGGGTAGACTTACCTATGGCTACACCTTC. Translated, it gives CASSEGRLTYGYTF.

This chain joins TRBV4-1 and TRBJ2-1; 7 positions agree with TRBD2. V lost 4 bases and J lost 9; bases outside the gene matches: 15. Germline V CDR1 and CDR2: MGHRA, YSYEKL. The CDR3 runs to 16 residues. The CDR3 loop reads CASSLPEGGSGGEQFF. The DNA for the CDR3 is TGCGCCAGCAGCCTTCCAGAGGGCGGGAGCGGTGGTGAGCAGTTCTTC.

The chain carries TRBV19 and TRBJ1-2, with a tentative D call TRBD1 (5 bases). Trimming shortened V by 4 bases and J by 8 bases, and 11 bases separated the two germline ends. The CDR3 is made up of 12 amino acids. Germline lookup yields CDR1 LNHDA and CDR2 SQIVND (reference sequence). The CDR3 region has the DNA TGTGCCAGTAGTACAGGGCTAGGAGGCTACACCTTC. Amino acids: CASSTGLGGYTF.